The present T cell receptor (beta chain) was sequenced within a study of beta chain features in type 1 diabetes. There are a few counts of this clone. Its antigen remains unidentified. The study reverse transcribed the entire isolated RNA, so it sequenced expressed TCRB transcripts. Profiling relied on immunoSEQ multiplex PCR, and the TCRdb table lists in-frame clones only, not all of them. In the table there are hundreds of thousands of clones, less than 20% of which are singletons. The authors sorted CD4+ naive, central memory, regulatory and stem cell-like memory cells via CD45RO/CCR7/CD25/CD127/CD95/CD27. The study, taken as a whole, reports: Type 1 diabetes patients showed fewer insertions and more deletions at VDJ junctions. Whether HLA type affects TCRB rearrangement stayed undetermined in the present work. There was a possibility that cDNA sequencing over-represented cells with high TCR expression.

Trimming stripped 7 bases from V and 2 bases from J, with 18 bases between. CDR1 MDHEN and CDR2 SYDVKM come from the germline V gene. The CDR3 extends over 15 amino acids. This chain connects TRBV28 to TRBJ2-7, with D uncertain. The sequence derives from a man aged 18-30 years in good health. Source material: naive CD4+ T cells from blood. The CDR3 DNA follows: TGTGCCAGCACCCCCCAGTCCAGGCAAGCCTACGAGCAGTACTTC. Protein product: CASTPQSRQAYEQYF.